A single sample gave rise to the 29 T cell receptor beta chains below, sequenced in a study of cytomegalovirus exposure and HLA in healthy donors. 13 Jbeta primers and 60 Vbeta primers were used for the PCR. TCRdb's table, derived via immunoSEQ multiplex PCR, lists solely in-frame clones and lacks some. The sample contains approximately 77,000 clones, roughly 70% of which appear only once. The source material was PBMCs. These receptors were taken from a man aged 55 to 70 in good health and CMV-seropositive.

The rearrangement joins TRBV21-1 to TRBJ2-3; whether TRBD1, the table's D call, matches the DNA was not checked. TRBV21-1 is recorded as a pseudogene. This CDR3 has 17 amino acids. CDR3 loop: CASTGTRGQRRGDTQYF. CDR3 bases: TGTGCCAGCACCGGTACTAGAGGACAGAGGCGAGGAGATACGCAGTATTTT.

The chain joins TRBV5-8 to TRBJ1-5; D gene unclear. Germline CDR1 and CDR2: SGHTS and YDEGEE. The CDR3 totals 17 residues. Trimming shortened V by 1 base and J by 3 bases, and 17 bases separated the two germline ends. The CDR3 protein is CASSLWVQSGNNQPQHF. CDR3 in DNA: TGTGCCAGCAGCTTGTGGGTGCAGTCAGGCAACAATCAGCCCCAGCATTTT. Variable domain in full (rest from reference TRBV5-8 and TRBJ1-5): EAGVTQSPTHLIKTRGQQATLRCSPISGHTSVYWYQQALGLGLQFLLWYDEGEERNRGNFPPRFSGRQFPNYSSELNVNALELEDSALYLCASSLWVQSGNNQPQHFGDGTRLSIL.

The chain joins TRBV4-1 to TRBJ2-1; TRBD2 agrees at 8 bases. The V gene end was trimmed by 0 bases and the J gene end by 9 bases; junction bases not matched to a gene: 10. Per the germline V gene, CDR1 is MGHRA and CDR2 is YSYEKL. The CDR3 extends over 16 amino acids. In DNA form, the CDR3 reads TGCGCCAGCAGCCAAGATCCCGGGGGGGCGTCCGGTGAGCAGTTCTTC. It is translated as CASSQDPGGASGEQFF.

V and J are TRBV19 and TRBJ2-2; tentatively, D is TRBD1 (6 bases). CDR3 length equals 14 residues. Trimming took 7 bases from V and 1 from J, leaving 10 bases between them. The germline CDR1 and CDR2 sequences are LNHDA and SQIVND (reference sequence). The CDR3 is CASKTGQNTGELFF. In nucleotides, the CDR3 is TGTGCCAGTAAAACGGGACAGAACACCGGGGAGCTGTTTTTT.

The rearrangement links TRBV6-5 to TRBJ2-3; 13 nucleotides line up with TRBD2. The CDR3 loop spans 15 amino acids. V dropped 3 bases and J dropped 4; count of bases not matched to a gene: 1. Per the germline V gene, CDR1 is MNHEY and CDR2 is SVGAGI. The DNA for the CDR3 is TGTGCCAGCAGTTATGGACTAGCGGGAGCAGATACGCAGTATTTT. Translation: CASSYGLAGADTQYF.

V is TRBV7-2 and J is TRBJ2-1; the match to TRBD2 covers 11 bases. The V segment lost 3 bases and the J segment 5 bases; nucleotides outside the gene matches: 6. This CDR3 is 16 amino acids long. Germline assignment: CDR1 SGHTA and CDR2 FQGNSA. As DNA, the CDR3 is TGTGCCAGCAGCTTTAATAGCGGGAGGGTCCACAATGAGCAGTTCTTC. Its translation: CASSFNSGRVHNEQFF.

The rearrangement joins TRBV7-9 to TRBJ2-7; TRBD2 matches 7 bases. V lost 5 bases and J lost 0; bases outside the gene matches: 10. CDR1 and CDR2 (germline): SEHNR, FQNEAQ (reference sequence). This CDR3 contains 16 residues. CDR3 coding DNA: TGTGCCAGCAGCCGAAAAGGGGAGGGCCGCTCCTACGAGCAGTACTTC. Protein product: CASSRKGEGRSYEQYF.

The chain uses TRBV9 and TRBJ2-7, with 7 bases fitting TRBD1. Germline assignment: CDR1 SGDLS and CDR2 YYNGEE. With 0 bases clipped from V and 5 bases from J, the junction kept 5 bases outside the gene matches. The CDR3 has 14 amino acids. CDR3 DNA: TGTGCCAGCAGCGTAGGGGGCGACAGGGACGAGCAGTACTTC. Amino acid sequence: CASSVGGDRDEQYF. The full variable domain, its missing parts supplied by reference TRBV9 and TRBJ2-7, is DSGVTQTPKHLITATGQRVTLRCSPRSGDLSVYWYQQSLDQGLQFLIQYYNGEERAKGNILERFSAQQFPDLHSELNLSSLELGDSALYFCASSVGGDRDEQYFGPGTRLTVT.

The CDR3: CASRGQSFTGELFF. CDR3 DNA sequence: TGCGCCAGCAGGGGACAGAGCTTCACCGGGGAGCTGTTTTTT. The chain carries TRBV5-1 and TRBJ2-2; TRBD1 aligns across 7 bases. Germline values: CDR1 SGHRS, CDR2 YFSETQ. The CDR3 has 14 amino acids. Unmatched junction bases numbered 5, after V lost 5 bases and J lost 4 bases.

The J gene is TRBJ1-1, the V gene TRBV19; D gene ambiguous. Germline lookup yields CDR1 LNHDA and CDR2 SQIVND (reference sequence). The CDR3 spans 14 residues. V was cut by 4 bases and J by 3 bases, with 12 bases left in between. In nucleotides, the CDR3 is TGTGCCAGTAGTAAAGCTTGGAGGGACACTGAAGCTTTCTTT. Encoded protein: CASSKAWRDTEAFF.

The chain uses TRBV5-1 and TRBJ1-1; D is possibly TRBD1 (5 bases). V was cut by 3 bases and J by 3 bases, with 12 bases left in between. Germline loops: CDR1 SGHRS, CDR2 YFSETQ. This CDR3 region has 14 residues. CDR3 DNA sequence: TGCGCCAGCAGCTGGGGCCAAGGGGACACTGAAGCTTTCTTT. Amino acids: CASSWGQGDTEAFF.

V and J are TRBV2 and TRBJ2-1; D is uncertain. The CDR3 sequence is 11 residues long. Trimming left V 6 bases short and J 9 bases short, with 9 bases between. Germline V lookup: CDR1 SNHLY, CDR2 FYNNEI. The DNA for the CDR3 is TGTGCCAGCAGCGTACTGCTTGAGCAGTTCTTC. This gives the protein CASSVLLEQFF.

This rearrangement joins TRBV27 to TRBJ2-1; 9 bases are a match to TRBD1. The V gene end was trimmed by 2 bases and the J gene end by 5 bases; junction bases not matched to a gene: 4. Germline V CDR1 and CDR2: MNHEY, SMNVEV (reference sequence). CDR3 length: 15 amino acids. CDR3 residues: CASSLGTGPHNEQFF. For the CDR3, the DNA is TGTGCCAGCAGTTTAGGGACAGGGCCCCACAATGAGCAGTTCTTC.

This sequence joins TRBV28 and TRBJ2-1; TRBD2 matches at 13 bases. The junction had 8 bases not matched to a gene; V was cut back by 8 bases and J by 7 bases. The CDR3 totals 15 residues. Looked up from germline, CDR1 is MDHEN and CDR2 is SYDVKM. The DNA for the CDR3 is TGTGCCAGCCGACCCCGACTAGCGGGAGGAAATGAGCAGTTCTTC. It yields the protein CASRPRLAGGNEQFF.

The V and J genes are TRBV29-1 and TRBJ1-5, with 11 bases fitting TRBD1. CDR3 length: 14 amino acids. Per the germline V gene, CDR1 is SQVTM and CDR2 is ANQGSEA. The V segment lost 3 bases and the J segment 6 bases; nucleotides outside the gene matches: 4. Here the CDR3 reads CSVDGGTGGQPQHF. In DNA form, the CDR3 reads TGCAGCGTTGATGGTGGGACAGGGGGTCAGCCCCAGCATTTT. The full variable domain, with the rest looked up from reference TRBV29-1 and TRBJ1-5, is SAVISQKPSRDICQRGTSLTIQCQVDSQVTMMFWYRQQPGQSLTLIATANQGSEATYESGFVIDKFPISRPNLTFSTLTVSNMSPEDSSIYLCSVDGGTGGQPQHFGDGTRLSIL.

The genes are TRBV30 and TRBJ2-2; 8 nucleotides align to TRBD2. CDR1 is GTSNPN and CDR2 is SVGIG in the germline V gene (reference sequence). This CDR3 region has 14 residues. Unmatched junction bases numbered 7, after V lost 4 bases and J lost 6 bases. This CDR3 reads CAWNPRLASGELFF. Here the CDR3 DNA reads TGTGCCTGGAACCCCAGACTAGCGTCCGGGGAGCTGTTTTTT.

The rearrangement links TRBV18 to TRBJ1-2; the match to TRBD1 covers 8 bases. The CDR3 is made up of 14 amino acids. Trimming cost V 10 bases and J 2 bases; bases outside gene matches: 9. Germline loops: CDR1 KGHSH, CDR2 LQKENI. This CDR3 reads CATLRTGQNYGYTF. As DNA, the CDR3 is TGTGCCACCCTGAGGACAGGGCAGAACTATGGCTACACCTTC.

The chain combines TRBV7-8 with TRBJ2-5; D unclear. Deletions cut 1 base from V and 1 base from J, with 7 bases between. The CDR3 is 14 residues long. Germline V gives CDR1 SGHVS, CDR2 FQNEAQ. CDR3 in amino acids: CASSLGVFQETQYF. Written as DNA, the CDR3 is TGTGCCAGCAGCTTAGGAGTGTTCCAAGAGACCCAGTACTTC.

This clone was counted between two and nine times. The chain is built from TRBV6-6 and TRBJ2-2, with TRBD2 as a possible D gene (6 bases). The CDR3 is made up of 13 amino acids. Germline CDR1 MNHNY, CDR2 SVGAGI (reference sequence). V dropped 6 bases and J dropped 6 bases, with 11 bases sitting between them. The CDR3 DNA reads TGTGCCAGCAGCCTAGCGTTTCCCGGGGAGCTGTTTTTT. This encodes CASSLAFPGELFF.

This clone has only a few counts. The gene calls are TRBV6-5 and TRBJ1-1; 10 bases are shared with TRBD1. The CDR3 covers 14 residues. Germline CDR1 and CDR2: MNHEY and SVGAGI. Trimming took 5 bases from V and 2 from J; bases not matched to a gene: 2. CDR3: CASSLTGGNTEAFF. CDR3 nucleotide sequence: TGTGCCAGCAGTCTGACAGGGGGCAACACTGAAGCTTTCTTT.

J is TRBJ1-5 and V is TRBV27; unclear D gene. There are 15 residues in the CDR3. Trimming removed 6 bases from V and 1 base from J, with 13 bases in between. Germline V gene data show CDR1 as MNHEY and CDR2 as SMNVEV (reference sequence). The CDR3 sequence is CASRAGGMSNQPQHF. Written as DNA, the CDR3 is TGTGCCAGCAGGGCCGGAGGTATGAGCAATCAGCCCCAGCATTTT.

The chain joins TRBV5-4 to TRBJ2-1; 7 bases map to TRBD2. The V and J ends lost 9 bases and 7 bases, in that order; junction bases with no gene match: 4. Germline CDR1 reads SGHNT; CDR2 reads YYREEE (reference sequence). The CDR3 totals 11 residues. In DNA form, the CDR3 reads TGTGCCACCCTAGCGGCTAATGAGCAGTTCTTC. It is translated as CATLAANEQFF.

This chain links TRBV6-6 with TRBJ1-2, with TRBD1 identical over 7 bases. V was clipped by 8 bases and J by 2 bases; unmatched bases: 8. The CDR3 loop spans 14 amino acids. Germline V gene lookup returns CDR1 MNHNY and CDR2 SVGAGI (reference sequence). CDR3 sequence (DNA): TGTGCCAGCCATCAACCGGACAGGAACTATGGCTACACCTTC. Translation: CASHQPDRNYGYTF.

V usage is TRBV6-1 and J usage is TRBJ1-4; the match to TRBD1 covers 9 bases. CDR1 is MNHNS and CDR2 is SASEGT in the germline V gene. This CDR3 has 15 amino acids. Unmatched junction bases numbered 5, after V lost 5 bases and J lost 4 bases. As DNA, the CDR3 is TGTGCCAGCAGTATTACGGACAGGGGTAATGAAAAACTGTTTTTT. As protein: CASSITDRGNEKLFF.

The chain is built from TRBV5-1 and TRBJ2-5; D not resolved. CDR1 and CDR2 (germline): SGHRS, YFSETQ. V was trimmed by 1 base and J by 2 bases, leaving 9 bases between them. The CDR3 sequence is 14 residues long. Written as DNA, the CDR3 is TGCGCCAGCAGCTTGCAAGCAAGTCAAGAGACCCAGTACTTC. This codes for CASSLQASQETQYF.

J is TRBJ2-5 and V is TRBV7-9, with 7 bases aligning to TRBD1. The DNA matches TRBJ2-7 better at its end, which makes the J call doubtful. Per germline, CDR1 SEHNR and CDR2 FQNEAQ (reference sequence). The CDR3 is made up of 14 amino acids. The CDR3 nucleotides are TGTGCCAGCAGCCAGCGACAGGGTGGGGACGAGCAGTACTTC. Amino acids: CASSQRQGGDEQYF.

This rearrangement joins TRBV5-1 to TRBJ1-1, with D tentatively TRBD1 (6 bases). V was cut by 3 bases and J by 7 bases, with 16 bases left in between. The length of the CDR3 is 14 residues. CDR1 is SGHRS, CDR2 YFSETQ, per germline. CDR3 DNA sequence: TGCGCCAGCAGCTCGACCATCCTCAGGGGTGAAGCTTTCTTT. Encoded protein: CASSSTILRGEAFF.

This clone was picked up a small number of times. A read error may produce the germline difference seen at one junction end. The CDR3 loop reads CSSSRQGEQFF. In DNA form, the CDR3 reads TGTTCCAGCAGCCGACAGGGCGAGCAGTTCTTC. The V gene is TRBV7-9, the J gene TRBJ2-1; TRBD1 matches 7 bases. The germline CDR1 and CDR2 sequences are SEHNR and FQNEAQ (reference sequence). The CDR3 spans 11 residues.

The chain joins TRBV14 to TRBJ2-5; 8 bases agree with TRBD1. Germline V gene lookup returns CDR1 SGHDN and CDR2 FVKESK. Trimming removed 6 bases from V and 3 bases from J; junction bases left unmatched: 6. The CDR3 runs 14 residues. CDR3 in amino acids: CASRRDRLEETQYF. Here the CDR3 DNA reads TGTGCCAGCAGGAGGGACAGGCTCGAAGAGACCCAGTACTTC. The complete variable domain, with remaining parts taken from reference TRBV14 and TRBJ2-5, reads EAGVTQFPSHSVIEKGQTVTLRCDPISGHDNLYWYRRVMGKEIKFLLHFVKESKQDESGMPNNRFLAERTGGTYSTLKVQPAELEDSGVYFCASRRDRLEETQYFGPGTRLLVL.